The 18 T cell receptor beta chains below were found in one sample sequenced in a study of response to subunit inactivated influenza vaccine (dated by TCRdb to about 2018). Per the publication, the time point label means: around 45 days after influenza vaccine administration. Receptor libraries were prepared by RT-PCR. Sequencing took place on an Illumina HiSeq 2500. TCRdb reran the public reads through fastp at Q25 and MiXCR, keeping productive beta chains. For every CDR3 protein sequence, its rows merge into one entry that carries the most common genes and DNA. The sample records approximately 530,000 distinct CDR3 sequences, about an eighth of which are singletons. The ten most abundant clones make up over 10% of the sample. Sequenced material: PBMCs from blood, taken 40 to 50 days after vaccination. The receptors were sampled from a man between 50 and 59 years old who received an inactivated influenza vaccine. Donor details come from another sample of the same person, matched by shared clones.

The chain has TRBV27 and TRBJ2-3, with 8 bases aligning to TRBD2. In germline, CDR1 is MNHEY, CDR2 SMNVEV (reference sequence). This CDR3 region has 15 residues. The ends lost 9 bases at V and 4 bases at J; junction bases unmatched: 12. The CDR3 nucleotides are TGTGCCAGTTTCCGTTATGCGGGGGGTGCAGATACGCAGTATTTT. Its translation: CASFRYAGGADTQYF.

The chain combines TRBV4-2 with TRBJ2-2, with a possible D match to TRBD1 (5 bases). The CDR3 has 13 residues. CDR1 and CDR2 (germline): LGHNA, YNFKEQ. V was trimmed by 8 bases and J by 3 bases, leaving 10 bases between them. As DNA, the CDR3 is TGTGCCAGCGCGATCAGGGACACCGGGGAGCTGTTTTTT. It specifies CASAIRDTGELFF.

This clonotype was observed once. This chain connects TRBV11-2 to TRBJ1-6; 8 bases are a match to TRBD1. Germline values: CDR1 SGHAT, CDR2 FQNNGV. J lost 5 bases, V lost 3 bases, and 6 bases had no gene match. CDR3 length: 16 residues. CDR3 loop: CASSFYGQGDNSPLHF. CDR3 coding DNA: TGTGCCAGCAGCTTCTACGGACAGGGTGATAATTCACCCCTCCACTTT.

About this clonotype itself: Relative to the germline gene, one junction end is altered; a read error may explain this. The V gene is TRBV6-2 or TRBV6-3, the J gene TRBJ2-1; perhaps TRBD2 as D (6 bases). Germline loops: CDR1 MNHEY, CDR2 SVGEGT. This CDR3 contains 13 residues. This chain's CDR3 is CASTSRLGQEQCF. For the CDR3, the DNA is TGTGCCAGCACCTCCCGACTAGGGCAGGAGCAGTGCTTC.

V and J are TRBV20-1 and TRBJ2-1; unclear D gene. V was clipped by 7 bases and J by 0 bases, with 13 bases between them. From germline, CDR1 is DFQATT and CDR2 SNEGSKA (reference sequence). The CDR3 covers 14 residues. The CDR3 region is CSGTLTSSYNEQFF. CDR3 in DNA: TGCAGTGGCACACTAACCAGCTCCTACAATGAGCAGTTCTTC.

This clonotype has at least ten counts. The chain links TRBV20-1 to TRBJ2-5; TRBD2 matches at 8 bases. The J segment lost 4 bases and the V segment lost 5 bases, leaving 12 bases of the junction unmatched. Germline CDR1 and CDR2: DFQATT and SNEGSKA (reference sequence). The length of the CDR3 is 15 residues. The CDR3 region is CSAGLHGGAVETQYF. The CDR3 DNA reads as TGCAGTGCTGGCTTGCACGGGGGGGCCGTAGAGACCCAGTACTTC.

This clonotype was seen a few times. The V call is TRBV12-3 or TRBV12-4, the J call TRBJ2-1, with 10 bases that match TRBD2. The CDR3 has 16 residues. Losses at the gene ends were 5 bases for V and 4 bases for J; bases not matched to a gene: 8. The CDR3 is CASSPQTSGEYNEQFF. CDR3 sequence (DNA): TGTGCCAGCAGTCCCCAAACTAGCGGGGAATACAATGAGCAGTTCTTC.

This clonotype occurred a few times. The chain joins TRBV4-3 to TRBJ2-1, with D maybe TRBD1 (6 bases). The CDR3 runs to 15 residues. Looked up from germline, CDR1 is LGHNA and CDR2 is YSLEER. V was cut by 3 bases and J by 3 bases, with 12 bases left in between. In DNA form, the CDR3 reads TGCGCCAGCAGCCATAAGACAGGAAACTACAATGAGCAGTTCTTC. It specifies CASSHKTGNYNEQFF.

The rearrangement uses TRBV28 and TRBJ2-1; 7 nucleotides agree with TRBD2. CDR1 is MDHEN, CDR2 SYDVKM, per germline. The V gene end was trimmed by 3 bases and the J gene end by 3 bases; junction bases not matched to a gene: 11. The CDR3 is 17 residues long. The DNA of the CDR3 is TGTGCCAGCAGTTTGCCCCCGGGGGGTTCCGACTACAATGAGCAGTTCTTC. Translating it yields CASSLPPGGSDYNEQFF.

This clonotype has just a few counts. The rearrangement links TRBV20-1 to TRBJ2-3; 8 nucleotides align to TRBD2. V was clipped by 3 bases and J by 3 bases; unmatched bases: 5. Germline V gene sequence: CDR1 DFQATT, CDR2 SNEGSKA (reference sequence). CDR3 length: 14 residues. CDR3: CSASGGATTDTQYF. CDR3 coding DNA: TGCAGTGCTAGCGGGGGGGCCACGACAGATACGCAGTATTTT.

This clonotype was detected a few times. The V and J genes are TRBV12-3 or TRBV12-4 and TRBJ2-7; 8 bases agree with TRBD2. The CDR3 has 13 residues. The V gene end was trimmed by 5 bases and the J gene end by 2 bases; junction bases not matched to a gene: 2. The CDR3 sequence is CASSIGRAYEQYF. CDR3 bases: TGTGCCAGCAGTATCGGGAGGGCCTACGAGCAGTACTTC.

The chain recombines TRBV20-1 with TRBJ2-1; 12 positions match TRBD2. Germline assignment: CDR1 DFQATT and CDR2 SNEGSKA (reference sequence). This CDR3 has 15 amino acids. CDR3 DNA: TGCTTTGCTAGAGATCGACTAGCGGGAGTGGGTGAGCAGTTCTTC. Amino acid sequence: CFARDRLAGVGEQFF.

This clonotype turned up a few times. This chain uses TRBV4-2 with TRBJ2-1; D is undetermined. Trimming cost V 4 bases and J 5 bases, with 12 bases left between them. CDR3 length equals 14 residues. Germline V gene data show CDR1 as LGHNA and CDR2 as YNFKEQ. The CDR3 nucleotides are TGTGCCAGCAGCCCGGGCCTTTCCGACAATGAGCAGTTCTTC. It codes for CASSPGLSDNEQFF.

The rearrangement uses TRBV3-1 and TRBJ1-1; TRBD1 aligns across 7 bases. V shed 1 base, J shed 5 bases, and the junction held 4 bases outside the gene matches. The CDR3 is made up of 14 amino acids. CDR1 and CDR2 from the germline V gene are LGHDT and YNNKEL (reference sequence). CDR3 nucleotides: TGTGCCAGCAGCCAAGTATCAGGGGGGACTGAAGCTTTCTTT. It yields the protein CASSQVSGGTEAFF.

The sample holds a few counts of this clonotype. The chain has TRBV7-2 and TRBJ2-5, with 8 bases fitting TRBD1. From germline, CDR1 is SGHTA and CDR2 FQGNSA. This CDR3 comprises 15 residues. V was clipped by 4 bases and J by 5 bases; unmatched bases: 9. The DNA of the CDR3 is TGTGCCAGCAGCTCCCGGACAGGGAGTTGGGAGACCCAGTACTTC. Translated, it gives CASSSRTGSWETQYF.

J is TRBJ2-7 and V is TRBV4-3; TRBD2 matches at 13 bases. The CDR3 is made up of 18 amino acids. The J segment lost 5 bases and the V segment lost 3 bases, leaving 13 bases of the junction unmatched. The germline CDR1 and CDR2 sequences are LGHNA and YSLEER. The CDR3 bases are TGCGCCAGCAGCCAGCAAAATTCCTGGACTAGCGGGGGACACGAGCAGTACTTC. Its translation is CASSQQNSWTSGGHEQYF.

The chain has TRBV12-3 or TRBV12-4 and TRBJ2-1, with 11 nucleotides matching TRBD1. The J segment lost 9 bases and the V segment lost 4 bases, leaving 5 bases of the junction unmatched. CDR3 length: 14 amino acids. The CDR3 nucleotides are TGTGCCAGCAGTTACGGGACAGGGGGGGTTGAGCAGTTCTTC. Translating gives CASSYGTGGVEQFF.

This clonotype was observed a handful of times. The chain links TRBV5-1 to TRBJ2-1; D may be TRBD1 (6 bases). Germline V gene sequence: CDR1 SGHRS, CDR2 YFSETQ. The CDR3 contains 14 residues. V was clipped by 0 bases and J by 2 bases, with 6 bases between them. CDR3 in DNA: TGCGCCAGCAGCTTGGGGGACACCTACAATGAGCAGTTCTTC. This gives the protein CASSLGDTYNEQFF.